These 6 T cell receptor beta chains were all obtained from the same sample, sequenced in a study of early T cells in non-severe SARS-CoV-2 infection. TCRdb processed the 5' RACE reads anew with MiXCR; each CDR3 protein has one entry. The profile shows just under 65,000 distinct CDR3 sequences, under 15% of them singletons. The sequencing input was whole blood. These receptors came from an adult who was a healthcare worker with PCR-confirmed SARS-CoV-2 infection or an uninfected control (not recorded which).

This sequence joins TRBV6-1 and TRBJ1-1; TRBD1 is a possible D gene (6 bases). With 3 bases removed from V and 1 base from J, the gap between germline ends came to 12 bases. Germline loops: CDR1 MNHNS, CDR2 SASEGT. The CDR3 is 15 amino acids. The CDR3 DNA sequence: TGTGCCAGCAGTGACCGGGGACATCCGAACACTGAAGCTTTCTTT. It specifies CASSDRGHPNTEAFF.

This clonotype was counted only a few times. The chain employs TRBV7-2 and TRBJ2-5; D perhaps matches TRBD2 (6 bases). The CDR3 contains 13 residues. V was trimmed by 5 bases and J by 5 bases, leaving 12 bases between them. The germline V gene encodes CDR1 SGHTA and CDR2 FQGNSA. The CDR3 coding sequence is TGTGCCAGCAGCAGACTAGTCCGGGAGACCCAGTACTTC. Encoded protein: CASSRLVRETQYF.

The chain links TRBV12-3 or TRBV12-4 to TRBJ2-3, with 7 bases lining up with TRBD2. The CDR3 spans 15 residues. V lost 5 bases, J lost 4 bases, and 9 bases stayed unmatched. CDR3 sequence (DNA): TGTGCCAGCAGTCCCGAGGCGGGGGAGCCAGATACGCAGTATTTT. Amino acid sequence: CASSPEAGEPDTQYF.

The chain couples TRBV9 to TRBJ1-2, with 8 bases fitting TRBD1. The germline V gene has CDR1 SGDLS and CDR2 YYNGEE. The CDR3 has 14 amino acids. V shed 2 bases and J 4 bases; nucleotides not matched to a gene: 4. The CDR3 spells CASSVEQGAYGYTF. The DNA for the CDR3 is TGTGCCAGCAGCGTGGAGCAGGGGGCCTATGGCTACACCTTC.

This clonotype was recorded at least ten times. J is TRBJ1-1 and V is TRBV4-2, with 7 bases lining up with TRBD1. With 3 bases clipped from V and 1 base from J, the junction kept 5 bases outside the gene matches. Germline assignment: CDR1 LGHNA and CDR2 YNFKEQ. The CDR3 totals 15 residues. Written as DNA, the CDR3 is TGTGCCAGCAGCCAGGAGGGGACAGCGAACACTGAAGCTTTCTTT. It is translated as CASSQEGTANTEAFF.

The V and J genes are TRBV16 and TRBJ1-3, with D hard to call. Germline V gene sequence: CDR1 KGHSY, CDR2 FQNENV. This CDR3 has 12 amino acids. V was shortened by 2 bases and J by 3 bases, with 2 bases between the two germline ends. The CDR3 DNA reads as TGTGCCAGCAGCCAAGGTGGAAACACCATATATTTT. The encoded protein is CASSQGGNTIYF.